This T cell receptor (beta chain) was observed in a study of cytomegalovirus exposure and HLA in healthy donors. As for the study in general: The roughly 110 validation repertoires matched the 666 first-cohort repertoires in platform, a later analysis reported. General study findings and limits: First-cohort TCR clusters were later found to tend to co-occur in the roughly 110 validation repertoires. Usually a TCR sequence was rare, but some public TCRs were found in many donors. The authors confirmed in vitro that a few CMV-associated chains were specific for CMV antigens.

This clone was counted once. Its antigen is not known. Other DNA sequences within the sample encode an identical CDR3. Trimming removed 6 bases at V and 2 bases at J, with 8 bases between. The CDR3 has 12 amino acids. The germline V gene encodes CDR1 LNHDA and CDR2 SQIVND (reference sequence). Sequencing was performed with immunoSEQ multiplex PCR; in TCRdb, only in-frame clones are kept and a portion is missing. In the table there are 68,000 or so clones, around 93% of which are singletons. This chain joins TRBV19 and TRBJ2-7; D is perhaps TRBD2 (5 bases). This sequence originates from a man aged 18 to 29 in good health and CMV-seronegative. The sample was PBMCs. The CDR3 coding sequence is TGTGCCAGTAGCCGGGGTCCCTACGAGCAGTACTTC. Translated: CASSRGPYEQYF.